The 7 T cell receptor beta chains reported below all come from one sample, sequenced in a study of blood T cells in healthy people across ages. The second PCR ran about 6 to 11 cycles with a sample-barcoded 5' primer and J-beta primers. Using its own MiXCR run on the 5' RACE reads, TCRdb lists one record per CDR3 protein. The sample lists hundreds of thousands of distinct CDR3 sequences; under 25% were seen once. Sequenced: blood. The receptors were gathered from a man between 65 and 85 years old in good health.

Only a few counts were recorded for this clonotype. The chain employs TRBV30 and TRBJ2-5; 7 nucleotides line up with TRBD1. The J call is in doubt because the DNA end fits TRBJ2-1 better. Germline CDR1 reads GTSNPN; CDR2 reads SVGIG (reference sequence). This CDR3 region has 13 residues. CDR3 in amino acids: CAWSRGQNNEQFF. The CDR3 DNA reads as TGTGCCTGGAGTCGGGGACAGAACAATGAGCAGTTCTTC.

The chain combines TRBV20-1 with TRBJ2-1, with a possible D match to TRBD2 (5 bases). V was trimmed by 6 bases and J by 10 bases, leaving 16 bases between them. Germline CDR1 is DFQATT and CDR2 is SNEGSKA (reference sequence). The CDR3 covers 12 residues. The CDR3, as DNA: TGCAGTGCCGAGGAGAGGACTGAGGAGCAGTTCTTC. It specifies CSAEERTEEQFF.

This clonotype was counted only a few times. The chain combines TRBV27 with TRBJ2-1; D not certain. The V end lost 5 bases, the J end lost 6 bases, and 5 bases lay between the germline ends. The CDR3 is made up of 11 amino acids. Germline V gene sequence: CDR1 MNHEY, CDR2 SMNVEV (reference sequence). This chain's CDR3 is CASSVFNEQFF. The CDR3 DNA reads TGTGCCAGCAGTGTCTTCAATGAGCAGTTCTTC.

This clonotype was counted only a few times. The chain combines TRBV24-1 with TRBJ2-3; D ambiguous. The CDR3 is made up of 15 amino acids. CDR1 KGHDR and CDR2 SFDVKD come from the germline V gene. V lost 3 bases and J lost 3, with 12 bases in between. As DNA, the CDR3 is TGTGCCACCAGTGATACGTCGGCTCGGACAGATACGCAGTATTTT. Protein sequence: CATSDTSARTDTQYF.

CDR3 region: CASSFTGLQGRETQYF. The CDR3 DNA sequence: TGTGCCAGCAGTTTTACCGGTTTGCAGGGCCGAGAGACCCAGTACTTC. The gene calls are TRBV28 and TRBJ2-5; a possible D gene is TRBD1 (5 bases). The CDR3 length is 16 residues. Germline V gene data show CDR1 as MDHEN and CDR2 as SYDVKM. V gave up 3 bases and J gave up 4 bases, with 18 bases separating them.

V is TRBV3-1 and J is TRBJ2-5; TRBD2 matches 7 bases. The last part of the DNA fits TRBJ2-1 better; the J call may be wrong. The CDR3 contains 17 residues. CDR1 LGHDT and CDR2 YNNKEL come from the germline V gene (reference sequence). In DNA form, the CDR3 reads TGTGCCAGCAGCCAAGGGGTTGTCAGCGGGAAGGTCTATGAGCAGTTCTTC. It specifies CASSQGVVSGKVYEQFF.

This chain connects TRBV11-2 to TRBJ2-3; D perhaps matches TRBD1 (6 bases). CDR3 length: 16 residues. The ends were cut back, 2 bases at V and 1 base at J, with 13 bases in the middle. Germline CDR1 and CDR2: SGHAT and FQNNGV. The CDR3 is CASSLLVGAGTDTQYF. The CDR3 coding sequence is TGTGCCAGCAGCTTACTGGTGGGGGCAGGCACAGATACGCAGTATTTT.